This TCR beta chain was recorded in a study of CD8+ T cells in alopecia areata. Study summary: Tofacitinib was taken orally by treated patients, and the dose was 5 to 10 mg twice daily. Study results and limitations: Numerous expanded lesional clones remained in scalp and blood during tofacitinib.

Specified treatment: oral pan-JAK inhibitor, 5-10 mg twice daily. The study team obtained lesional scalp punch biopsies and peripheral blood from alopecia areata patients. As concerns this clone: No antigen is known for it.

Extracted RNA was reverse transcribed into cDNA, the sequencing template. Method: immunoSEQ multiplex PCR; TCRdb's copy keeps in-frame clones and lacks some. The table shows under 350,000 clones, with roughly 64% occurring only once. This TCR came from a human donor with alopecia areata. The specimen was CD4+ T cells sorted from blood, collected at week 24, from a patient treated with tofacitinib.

The CDR3 sequence is CASSIDPWTYEQYF. The CDR3 DNA reads as TGTGCCAGTAGTATAGATCCGTGGACCTACGAGCAGTACTTC. This rearrangement joins TRBV19 to TRBJ2-7; D call uncertain. V was shortened by 0 bases and J by 2 bases, with 8 bases between the two germline ends. The length of the CDR3 is 14 residues. The germline V gene encodes CDR1 LNHDA and CDR2 SQIVND (reference sequence).